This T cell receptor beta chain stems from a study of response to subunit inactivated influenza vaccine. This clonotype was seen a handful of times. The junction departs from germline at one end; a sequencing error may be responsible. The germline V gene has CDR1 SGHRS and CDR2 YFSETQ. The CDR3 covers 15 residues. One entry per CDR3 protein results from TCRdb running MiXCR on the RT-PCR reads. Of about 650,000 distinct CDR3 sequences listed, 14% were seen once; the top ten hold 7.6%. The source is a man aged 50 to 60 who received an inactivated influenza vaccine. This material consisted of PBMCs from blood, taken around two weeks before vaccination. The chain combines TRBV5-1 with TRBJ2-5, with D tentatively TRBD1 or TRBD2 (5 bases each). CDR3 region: CASSLASGGKETEYF. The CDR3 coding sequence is TGCGCCAGCAGCTTGGCGTCTGGGGGAAAAGAGACCGAGTACTTC. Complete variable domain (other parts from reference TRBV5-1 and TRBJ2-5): KAGVTQTPRYLIKTRGQQVTLSCSPISGHRSVSWYQQTPGQGLQFLFEYFSETQRNKGNFPGRFSGRQFSNSRSEMNVSTLELGDSALYLCASSLASGGKETEYFGPGTRLLVL.